This T cell receptor beta chain was sequenced in a study of blood T cell repertoires in COVID-19. Study details: Researchers got acute and convalescent COVID-19 samples from the United States, Italy and Spain. PBMCs, B-cell-depleted T cells, or T cells provided the cDNA or gDNA that made up the material.

In the original processing: Scientists estimated how many nucleated cells there were by amplifying reference gene primers. Only in-frame clones appear in the TCRdb table, and some are missing; sequencing was by immunoSEQ multiplex PCR. That table gives V, J and clone size, and the DNA gave D and trimming. The sample consists of over 350,000 clones, about 89% of them appearing once. The V and J ends lost 2 bases and 5 bases respectively, with 10 bases between them. The CDR3 loop spans 15 amino acids. Germline V gene lookup returns CDR1 KGHSH and CDR2 LQKENI. This clone has a single count. The clonotype was recovered from a woman aged 30 to 39 with acute or convalescent COVID-19. The chain links TRBV18 to TRBJ1-6, with D perhaps TRBD1 (6 bases). Source material: peripheral blood. The CDR3: CASSPLQGDNSPLHF. As DNA, the CDR3 is TGTGCCAGCTCACCATTACAGGGTGATAATTCACCCCTCCACTTT.